The 23 T cell receptor beta chains below all came from one sample that was sequenced in a study of beta chain features in type 1 diabetes. No antigen is known for these receptors. Whole-study findings and limits: When Type 1 diabetes patients were examined, their TCRB CDR3s proved moderately but significantly shorter in all four CD4+ subsets.

Expressed TCRB transcripts got sequenced, as all isolated RNA was reverse transcribed. Measured with immunoSEQ multiplex PCR; TCRdb has only the in-frame clones, and not every one. The sample shows about 340,000 clones, 13% of them seen only once. What was sequenced was naive CD4+ T cells from blood. Receptor source: a woman in her late teens or twenties with type 1 diabetes.

This clone was recorded a few times. Here the CDR3 reads CASSSSFNYGYTF. The CDR3 nucleotides are TGTGCCAGCAGCTCCTCGTTCAACTATGGCTACACCTTC. J is TRBJ1-2 and V is TRBV5-4, with D unclear. With 3 bases removed from V and 2 bases from J, the gap between germline ends came to 8 bases. Germline V gives CDR1 SGHNT, CDR2 YYREEE (reference sequence). This CDR3 comprises 13 residues.

The chain recombines TRBV5-4 with TRBJ2-3; perhaps TRBD2 as D (6 bases). The V gene lost 4 bases and the J gene lost 2 bases, with 17 bases spanning the gap. This CDR3 has 16 amino acids. In germline, CDR1 is SGHNT, CDR2 YYREEE (reference sequence). The CDR3 here is CASSKRVPGHTDTQYF. DNA of the CDR3: TGTGCCAGCAGCAAGCGGGTTCCCGGACACACAGATACGCAGTATTTT.

This clone has only a few counts. The V and J genes are TRBV2 and TRBJ2-7; maybe TRBD1 (5 bases). The ends were cut back, 5 bases at V and 0 bases at J, with 11 bases in the middle. Germline V gene sequence: CDR1 SNHLY, CDR2 FYNNEI. The CDR3 consists of 14 residues. The CDR3 DNA sequence: TGTGCCAGCAGTTCCCAGGGTTACTCCTACGAGCAGTACTTC. It translates to CASSSQGYSYEQYF.

The chain combines TRBV7-9 with TRBJ1-1; no firm D call. This CDR3 has 11 amino acids. V shed 2 bases and J shed 6 bases, with 4 bases lying between them. Germline CDR1 reads SEHNR; CDR2 reads FQNEAQ (reference sequence). The CDR3 bases are TGTGCCAGCAGCTTAACGGCTGAAGCTTTCTTT. Translated, it gives CASSLTAEAFF.

There are a few counts of this clone. The CDR3 DNA is TGTGCCAGTAGTCTCTACCCGCGGGACTCTGGGGCCAACGTCCTGACTTTC. The encoded protein is CASSLYPRDSGANVLTF. The chain links TRBV19 to TRBJ2-6; maybe TRBD2 (6 bases). The CDR3 runs to 17 residues. Germline assignment: CDR1 LNHDA and CDR2 SQIVND (reference sequence). Trimming stripped 5 bases from V and 0 bases from J, with 14 bases between.

V is TRBV19 and J is TRBJ1-1, with 9 bases lining up with TRBD1. The CDR3 sequence is 19 residues long. Germline CDR1 and CDR2: LNHDA and SQIVND (reference sequence). V shed 3 bases and J 0 bases; nucleotides not matched to a gene: 14. In DNA form, the CDR3 reads TGTGCCAGTAGTATGTCATTTCCGGGACAGGGACCGATGAACACTGAAGCTTTCTTT. Amino acids: CASSMSFPGQGPMNTEAFF.

There are a few counts of this clone. This chain joins TRBV18 and TRBJ2-1; TRBD2 agrees at 11 bases. This CDR3 region has 15 residues. Germline V gene sequence: CDR1 KGHSH, CDR2 LQKENI. Unmatched junction bases numbered 4, after V lost 4 bases and J lost 5 bases. CDR3 DNA sequence: TGTGCCAGCTCACGTAGCGGGAGGGCCGACAATGAGCAGTTCTTC. Translated: CASSRSGRADNEQFF.

This clone was seen only a few times. CDR3 in DNA: TGCAGCGTTGGGGCCGCTCTAACACCAATGAACACTGAAGCTTTCTTT. This codes for CSVGAALTPMNTEAFF. The chain uses TRBV29-1 and TRBJ1-1; D uncertain. V shed 4 bases and J shed 0 bases, with 18 bases lying between them. The germline V gene encodes CDR1 SQVTM and CDR2 ANQGSEA. The length of the CDR3 is 16 residues. Combining the CDR3 with reference TRBV29-1 and TRBJ1-1 gives the whole variable domain SAVISQKPSRDICQRGTSLTIQCQVDSQVTMMFWYRQQPGQSLTLIATANQGSEATYESGFVIDKFPISRPNLTFSTLTVSNMSPEDSSIYLCSVGAALTPMNTEAFFGQGTRLTVV.

This clone was seen a few times. The chain has TRBV2 and TRBJ1-4; 8 nucleotides line up with TRBD1. The V gene's germline CDR1 is SNHLY and CDR2 FYNNEI. The ends lost 11 bases at V and 7 bases at J; junction bases unmatched: 9. The CDR3 runs to 13 residues. The CDR3 region is CAGAQGAVEKLFF. CDR3 nucleotide sequence: TGTGCCGGCGCTCAGGGGGCAGTTGAAAAACTGTTTTTT.

This clone was observed a few times. This chain connects TRBV18 to TRBJ2-7; 7 positions agree with TRBD1. Germline CDR1 KGHSH, CDR2 LQKENI. CDR3 size: 13 residues. After removal of 6 bases from V and 4 bases from J, the junction contained 6 bases not matched to a gene. CDR3 DNA sequence: TGTGCCAGCTCCTTCGACAGGGAATACGAGCAGTACTTC. Amino acids: CASSFDREYEQYF.

This clone was seen a few times. The rearrangement links TRBV11-2 to TRBJ1-1, with D possibly matching TRBD1 (5 bases). The germline V gene encodes CDR1 SGHAT and CDR2 FQNNGV. The ends were cut back, 1 base at V and 1 base at J, with 10 bases in the middle. This CDR3 comprises 15 residues. This CDR3 is CASSLGRGTNTEAFF. In DNA form, the CDR3 reads TGTGCCAGCAGCTTAGGTCGGGGGACGAACACTGAAGCTTTCTTT.

There are a few counts of this clone. The chain links TRBV28 to TRBJ2-7, with D maybe TRBD2 (5 bases). This CDR3 spans 12 amino acids. Trimming took off 11 bases at V and 2 bases at J, with 13 bases between the two ends. Germline CDR1 MDHEN, CDR2 SYDVKM. CDR3 nucleotides: TGTGCCGCCGGACTCGGAGCCTACGAGCAGTACTTC. This encodes CAAGLGAYEQYF.

The table lists this clone with a few counts. The chain joins TRBV19 to TRBJ2-5; 10 bases map to TRBD2. Unmatched junction bases numbered 6, after V lost 3 bases and J lost 5 bases. CDR3 size: 15 residues. CDR1 is LNHDA and CDR2 is SQIVND in the germline V gene (reference sequence). The CDR3 loop is CASSMSGRGGETQYF. In DNA, the CDR3 is TGTGCCAGTAGTATGAGCGGGAGGGGCGGCGAGACCCAGTACTTC.

The table lists this clone with a few counts. The chain employs TRBV2 and TRBJ2-7, with 10 bases matching TRBD2. Germline CDR1 is SNHLY and CDR2 is FYNNEI. V gave up 7 bases and J gave up 0 bases; unmatched junction bases: 0. CDR3 length: 13 amino acids. The CDR3 DNA reads TGTGCCAGCAAGCGGGAGGGCTCCTACGAGCAGTACGTC. This sequence encodes CASKREGSYEQYV.

This clone was detected only a few times. The chain carries TRBV28 and TRBJ1-2, with 8 bases aligning to TRBD1. Germline V lookup: CDR1 MDHEN, CDR2 SYDVKM. J gave up 5 bases and V 4 bases, and 9 bases lay outside the gene matches. This CDR3 is 15 amino acids long. Here the CDR3 reads CASSSGQGLFYGYTF. Written as DNA, the CDR3 is TGTGCCAGCAGTTCAGGACAGGGATTATTTTATGGCTACACCTTC.

J is TRBJ2-7 and V is TRBV6-1; 9 bases are a match to TRBD1. Trimming at V came to 6 bases and at J to 3 bases, leaving 9 bases not matched to a gene. Per germline, CDR1 MNHNS and CDR2 SASEGT. CDR3 length: 15 amino acids. The CDR3 spells CASRGTGRPDYEQYV. CDR3 sequence (DNA): TGTGCCAGCAGGGGGACAGGGAGGCCAGACTACGAGCAGTACGTC.

This clone was recorded once. The rearrangement links TRBV27 to TRBJ2-5; TRBD1 is a possible D gene (6 bases). This CDR3 comprises 16 residues. V lost 3 bases to trimming and J lost 4 bases, with 18 bases between them. CDR1 MNHEY and CDR2 SMNVEV come from the germline V gene (reference sequence). The CDR3 bases are TGTGCCAGCAGTTTGTCCGCCTCAGGGGTCCCAGAGACCCAGTACTTC. Its translation is CASSLSASGVPETQYF.

This clone was counted a few times. The chain couples TRBV29-1 to TRBJ1-2; possible D gene TRBD1, 6 bases. Trimming removed 4 bases at V and 8 bases at J, with 11 bases between. This CDR3 comprises 11 residues. Germline V gives CDR1 SQVTM, CDR2 ANQGSEA. For the CDR3, the DNA is TGCAGCGTTGGGATGGACAGAGGCTACACCTTC. Protein product: CSVGMDRGYTF. Full variable domain (missing parts from reference TRBV29-1 and TRBJ1-2): SAVISQKPSRDICQRGTSLTIQCQVDSQVTMMFWYRQQPGQSLTLIATANQGSEATYESGFVIDKFPISRPNLTFSTLTVSNMSPEDSSIYLCSVGMDRGYTFGSGTRLTVV.

This clone was recorded a few times. V usage is TRBV7-9 and J usage is TRBJ1-1; 11 nucleotides match TRBD1. The CDR3 runs 16 residues. Germline V gene sequence: CDR1 SEHNR, CDR2 FQNEAQ (reference sequence). With V trimmed by 5 bases and J by 4 bases, 9 bases remained unmatched. The CDR3 loop reads CASSLRTGGLSTEAFF. CDR3 DNA sequence: TGTGCCAGCAGCCTACGGACAGGGGGCTTGAGCACTGAAGCTTTCTTT.

Here the CDR3 reads CAISESPNYEQYV. The CDR3 nucleotides are TGTGCCATCAGTGAGTCTCCCAACTACGAGCAGTACGTC. The chain carries TRBV10-3 and TRBJ2-7, with D unresolved. CDR3 length: 13 amino acids. CDR1 is ENHRY and CDR2 is SYGVKD in the germline V gene. Trimming took off 0 bases at V and 3 bases at J, with 6 bases between the two ends.

This clone was observed a handful of times. Other DNA sequences in the same sample also yield this CDR3. The chain combines TRBV5-1 with TRBJ2-7; 10 nucleotides agree with TRBD1. V dropped 0 bases and J dropped 5; count of bases not matched to a gene: 2. Germline V CDR1 and CDR2: SGHRS, YFSETQ. The CDR3 sequence is 14 residues long. CDR3 amino acids: CASSLGTGGNEQYF. The DNA of the CDR3 is TGCGCCAGCAGCTTGGGGACAGGGGGGAACGAGCAGTACTTC.

The genes are TRBV18 and TRBJ2-1; TRBD2 is a possible D gene (5 bases). Germline V lookup: CDR1 KGHSH, CDR2 LQKENI. V shed 3 bases and J shed 10 bases, with 13 bases lying between them. This CDR3 contains 13 residues. The CDR3 here is CASSPTSDSEQFF. The CDR3, as DNA: TGTGCCAGCTCACCCACTTCGGACTCCGAGCAGTTCTTC.

The genes are TRBV19 and TRBJ2-7; no firm D call. CDR3 length: 13 residues. Trimming removed 2 bases from V and 6 bases from J, with 11 bases in between. The germline V gene encodes CDR1 LNHDA and CDR2 SQIVND (reference sequence). The CDR3 loop reads CASSISEETEQYF. Written as DNA, the CDR3 is TGTGCCAGTAGTATATCTGAGGAAACCGAGCAGTACTTC.